This entry lists 17 T cell receptor beta chains sequenced from one sample in a study of T cells in Graves' hyperthyroidism and ophthalmopathy. The TCR beta CDR3 regions underwent amplification using RNA transcripts as the source. TCR CDR3 underwent first-round RT-PCR with the HTBI primer set. TCRdb re-called the multiplex PCR reads with MiXCR, one entry per CDR3 protein. The table includes fewer than 750,000 distinct CDR3 sequences, over 12% detected once. Sequenced material: blood. The source is a woman aged 40 to 50 with Graves' ophthalmopathy.

This clonotype was picked up many times. The chain uses TRBV27 and TRBJ2-7, with TRBD2 matching over 10 bases. Germline V gives CDR1 MNHEY, CDR2 SMNVEV (reference sequence). After removal of 8 bases from V and 4 bases from J, the junction contained 8 bases not matched to a gene. The CDR3 has 14 residues. Here the CDR3 reads CASGHQREGYEQYF. In DNA form, the CDR3 reads TGTGCCAGCGGCCACCAGCGGGAGGGTTACGAGCAGTACTTC.

The sample holds many counts of this clonotype. V usage is TRBV30 and J usage is TRBJ1-2, with D hard to call. Trimming cost V 2 bases and J 0 bases, with 10 bases left between them. CDR3 length equals 14 residues. Germline CDR1 GTSNPN, CDR2 SVGIG (reference sequence). In nucleotides, the CDR3 is TGTGCCTGGAGTTCTCGGGGTCCTAACTATGGCTACACCTTC. It codes for CAWSSRGPNYGYTF. The full variable domain, with the rest looked up from reference TRBV30 and TRBJ1-2, is SQTIHQWPATLVQPVGSPLSLECTVEGTSNPNLYWYRQAAGRGLQLLFYSVGIGQISSEVPQNLSASRPQDRQFILSSKKLLLSDSGFYLCAWSSRGPNYGYTFGSGTRLTVV.

This clonotype was seen ten or more times. V usage is TRBV20-1 and J usage is TRBJ2-7; maybe TRBD2 (6 bases). The germline CDR1 and CDR2 sequences are DFQATT and SNEGSKA (reference sequence). The length of the CDR3 is 14 residues. The germline V and J ends were trimmed by 4 bases and 1 base, with 14 bases remaining between them. For the CDR3, the DNA is TGCAGTGCTACCCGGGACTGGGGGTCCTACGAGCAGTACTTC. This codes for CSATRDWGSYEQYF.

This clonotype has a count of ten or more. The chain carries TRBV20-1 and TRBJ1-1, with D perhaps TRBD1 (5 bases). CDR1 DFQATT and CDR2 SNEGSKA come from the germline V gene (reference sequence). The CDR3 is 13 residues long. The V and J ends lost 6 bases and 1 base respectively, with 12 bases between them. CDR3 region: CSALGGQNTEAFF. The CDR3 DNA reads TGCAGTGCCCTGGGCGGACAGAACACTGAAGCTTTCTTT.

The table lists this clonotype with a few counts. The chain joins TRBV20-1 to TRBJ2-7; D is undetermined. This CDR3 comprises 13 residues. CDR1 and CDR2 (germline): DFQATT, SNEGSKA (reference sequence). The germline V and J ends were trimmed by 3 bases and 1 base, with 10 bases remaining between them. The CDR3 DNA reads as TGCAGTGCTAGGGGCGATTTGTCCTACGAGCAGTACTTC. It encodes CSARGDLSYEQYF.

This sequence joins TRBV19 and TRBJ1-5; 7 positions agree with TRBD1. This CDR3 comprises 14 residues. Germline values: CDR1 LNHDA, CDR2 SQIVND (reference sequence). V lost 7 bases and J lost 4; bases outside the gene matches: 7. The CDR3 sequence: CASNSDRVNQPQHF. The CDR3 DNA reads TGTGCCAGTAATAGCGACAGGGTTAATCAGCCCCAGCATTTT.

The chain couples TRBV6-2 or TRBV6-3 to TRBJ2-7; 12 positions match TRBD2. Germline V lookup: CDR1 MNHEY, CDR2 SVGEGT. The junction had 9 bases not matched to a gene; V was cut back by 2 bases and J by 1 base. The CDR3 is 18 residues long. The CDR3 DNA reads as TGTGCCAGCAGTTACCGGACCGAGACTAGCGGGAGATCCTACGAGCAGTACTTC. Translating gives CASSYRTETSGRSYEQYF.

Many counts were recorded for this clonotype. The chain uses TRBV28 and TRBJ1-2; TRBD1 aligns across 7 bases. This CDR3 has 15 residues. Germline V gives CDR1 MDHEN, CDR2 SYDVKM. The V segment lost 6 bases and the J segment 5 bases; nucleotides outside the gene matches: 12. The CDR3 protein is CASSYTGAARYGYTF. The CDR3 region has the DNA TGTGCCAGCAGCTACACAGGGGCTGCCAGATATGGCTACACCTTC.

The table lists this clonotype with many counts. The genes are TRBV19 and TRBJ1-5, with D tentatively TRBD1 (6 bases). The V gene's germline CDR1 is LNHDA and CDR2 SQIVND (reference sequence). The CDR3 runs to 13 residues. Trimming cost V 9 bases and J 4 bases, with 13 bases left between them. The CDR3 is CASRRGINQPQHF. The CDR3 nucleotides are TGTGCCAGCCGGAGGGGGATTAATCAGCCCCAGCATTTT. Filled out from reference TRBV19 and TRBJ1-5, the complete variable domain reads DGGITQSPKYLFRKEGQNVTLSCEQNLNHDAMYWYRQDPGQGLRLIYYSQIVNDFQKGDIAEGYSVSREKKESFPLTVTSAQKNPTAFYLCASRRGINQPQHFGDGTRLSIL.

The gene calls are TRBV11-1 and TRBJ2-7, with 14 bases aligning to TRBD2. The CDR3 has 17 residues. Per germline, CDR1 SGHAT and CDR2 FQDESV (reference sequence). V trimming: 0 bases; J trimming: 1 base; junction bases outside the gene matches: 2. The CDR3 sequence is CASSLAGLAGGSYEQYF. The DNA for the CDR3 is TGTGCCAGCAGCTTAGCCGGACTAGCGGGAGGTTCCTACGAGCAGTACTTC.

The table lists this clonotype with many counts. The genes are TRBV28 and TRBJ1-5; the match to TRBD1 covers 9 bases. CDR3 length: 13 amino acids. From germline, CDR1 is MDHEN and CDR2 SYDVKM. V shed 3 bases and J 13 bases; nucleotides not matched to a gene: 7. CDR3 bases: TGTGCCAGCAGTTTGGGGAACAGGGGGCAACAGCATTTT. As protein: CASSLGNRGQQHF.

This clonotype occurred many times. The chain carries TRBV27 and TRBJ2-7; TRBD2 might be the D (6 bases). V was cut by 7 bases and J by 2 bases, with 15 bases left in between. The germline V gene has CDR1 MNHEY and CDR2 SMNVEV (reference sequence). This CDR3 comprises 14 residues. CDR3 sequence reads: CASKWGGGAYEQYF. DNA for the CDR3: TGTGCCAGCAAATGGGGAGGAGGGGCCTACGAGCAGTACTTC.

This clonotype showed up many times. The V call is TRBV5-1, the J call TRBJ2-7, with 8 nucleotides matching TRBD2. The trim removed 0 bases at V and 7 bases at J, leaving 9 bases unmatched. The germline CDR1 and CDR2 sequences are SGHRS and YFSETQ. This CDR3 has 15 residues. The CDR3 coding sequence is TGCGCCAGCAGCTTGGCCTTTAGGCGGGAGGAGGAGCAGTACTTC. It translates to CASSLAFRREEEQYF.

CDR3 residues: CAIRPGLYDYEQYF. In DNA form, the CDR3 reads TGTGCCATCAGGCCGGGACTATACGACTACGAGCAGTACTTC. The V and J genes are TRBV10-3 and TRBJ2-7; TRBD2 matches 7 bases. The CDR3 consists of 14 residues. V lost 6 bases and J lost 3; bases outside the gene matches: 8. The germline V gene has CDR1 ENHRY and CDR2 SYGVKD.

This clonotype was counted many times. J is TRBJ2-7 and V is TRBV6-1, with 10 bases that match TRBD1. V trimming: 5 bases; J trimming: 6 bases; junction bases outside the gene matches: 10. The CDR3 length is 15 residues. The V gene's germline CDR1 is MNHNS and CDR2 SASEGT. The CDR3 coding sequence is TGTGCCAGCAGTCCAACCGGGACAGGGGCCTCCGAGCAGTACTTC. Translation: CASSPTGTGASEQYF.

This clonotype has a handful of counts. The chain carries TRBV20-1 and TRBJ2-3; D remains unclear. This CDR3 comprises 14 residues. V lost 0 bases and J 5 bases, leaving 12 bases between the germline ends. Germline V gene lookup returns CDR1 DFQATT and CDR2 SNEGSKA (reference sequence). Here the CDR3 DNA reads TGCAGTGCTAGAGATACAATAGCTCTAGATACGCAGTATTTT. Its translation: CSARDTIALDTQYF.

In its sample, this clonotype was seen many times. The chain combines TRBV29-1 with TRBJ1-3; weak D call: TRBD1 (5 bases). V lost 0 bases to trimming and J lost 0 bases, with 9 bases between them. The CDR3 spans 15 residues. Looked up from germline, CDR1 is SQVTM and CDR2 is ANQGSEA. CDR3 DNA: TGCAGCGTTGAAGAAGGGACCCTCTCTGGAAACACCATATATTTT. Protein: CSVEEGTLSGNTIYF.